This record concerns one T cell receptor (beta chain) sequence. Its target is unknown. Only in-frame clones appear in the TCRdb table, and some are missing; sequencing was by immunoSEQ multiplex PCR. The profile covers some 980,000 clones, with approximately 80% appearing a single time and approximately 1.5% taken by the ten largest. This sample was included in a study of shared clonotypes between healthy human individuals. General study points: Large depth notwithstanding, sorted-subset sequencing proved incomplete by rarefaction. Clonotype sharing levels among donors were expected to vary with sequencing depth.

The V gene lost 6 bases and the J gene lost 0 bases, with 15 bases spanning the gap. This CDR3 has 15 amino acids. Per germline, CDR1 MDHEN and CDR2 SYDVKM. Both subsets, CD45RA+ naive and CD45RA-negative memory, were split from the CD4+ cells. This clonotype originated in a man between 18 and 29 years old in good health. The gene calls are TRBV28 and TRBJ2-7, with D perhaps TRBD1 or TRBD2 (6 bases each). Source material: memory CD4+ T cells sorted from blood. Subset specified: CD45RA-negative fraction. As DNA, the CDR3 is TGTGCCAGCAGGGAGGGGGGACCCCGCTCCTACGAGCAGTACTTC. It specifies CASREGGPRSYEQYF.